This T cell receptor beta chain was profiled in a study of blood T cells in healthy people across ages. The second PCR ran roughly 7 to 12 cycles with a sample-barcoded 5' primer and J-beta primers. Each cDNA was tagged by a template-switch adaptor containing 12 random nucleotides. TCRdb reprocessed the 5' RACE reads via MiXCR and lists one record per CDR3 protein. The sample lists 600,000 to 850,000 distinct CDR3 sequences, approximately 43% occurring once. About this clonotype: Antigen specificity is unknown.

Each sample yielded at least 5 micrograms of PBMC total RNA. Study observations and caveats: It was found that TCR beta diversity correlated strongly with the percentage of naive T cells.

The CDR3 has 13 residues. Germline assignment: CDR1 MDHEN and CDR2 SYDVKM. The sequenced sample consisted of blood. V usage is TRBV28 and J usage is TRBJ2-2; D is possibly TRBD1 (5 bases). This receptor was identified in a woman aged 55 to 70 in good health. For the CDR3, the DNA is TGTCCTCAATCGAACAGGACGGGCGGGGAGCTGTTTTTT. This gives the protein CPQSNRTGGELFF.